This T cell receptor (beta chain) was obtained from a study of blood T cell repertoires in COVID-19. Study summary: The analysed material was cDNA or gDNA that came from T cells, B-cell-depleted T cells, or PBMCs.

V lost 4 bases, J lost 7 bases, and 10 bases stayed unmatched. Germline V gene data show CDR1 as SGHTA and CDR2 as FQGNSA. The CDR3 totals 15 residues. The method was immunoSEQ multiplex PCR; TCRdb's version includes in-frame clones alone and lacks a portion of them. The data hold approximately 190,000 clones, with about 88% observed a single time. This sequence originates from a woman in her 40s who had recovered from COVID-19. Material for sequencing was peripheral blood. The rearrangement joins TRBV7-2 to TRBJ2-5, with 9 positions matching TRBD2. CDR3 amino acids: CASSSREGLVGTQYF. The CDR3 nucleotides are TGTGCCAGCAGCTCGCGGGAGGGCCTTGTCGGGACCCAGTACTTC.